This TCR beta chain was identified in a study of neoadjuvant nivolumab and ipilimumab in lung cancer. Study in general: Patients got nivolumab 3 mg/kg on days 1, 15 and 29; combination added ipilimumab 1 mg/kg day 1.

About this clone: Its cognate antigen is unknown.

The CDR3 is 12 amino acids. Germline V gene data show CDR1 as SQVTM and CDR2 as ANQGSEA. Deletions cut 4 bases from V and 3 bases from J, with 9 bases between. Using immunoSEQ multiplex PCR, the repertoire was profiled, and TCRdb retains in-frame clones only, with some absent. The sample has 26,000 or so clones, 65% to 85% seen once. Whole-study findings and limits: Higher pretherapy blood TCR richness went with higher resected-tumor richness. TCR receptors were sequenced in few samples.

The source was tumor tissue, collected after neoadjuvant nivolumab, alone or with ipilimumab, at or shortly before surgery. This TCR derives from an adult with non-small cell lung cancer. The V and J genes are TRBV29-1 and TRBJ2-5; D is uncertain. The CDR3 DNA follows: TGCAGCGTTGGCTGGGAAGAAGAGACCCAGTACTTC. Its translation: CSVGWEEETQYF.